The present entry profiles one T cell receptor beta chain with its context. Its target is not known. These data belong to a study of T cell responses to AZD1222 COVID-19 vaccine. Study outcomes and limitations: Donors skewed white British and female; clonal diversity was possibly underestimated. Researchers took repertoire samples only after the peak T cell response had come. CD4 TCRs covered the whole spike, strongest at regions 160-218 and 743-854.

The CDR3 covers 14 residues. V was shortened by 6 bases and J by 0 bases, with 9 bases between the two germline ends. Germline assignment: CDR1 LNHDA and CDR2 SQIVND (reference sequence). TCRdb keeps only in-frame clones here, not all; method: immunoSEQ multiplex PCR. Seen here are about 130,000 clones, less than 95% observed once, and the top ten hold around 4.5%. The receptor was isolated from an adult in good health. This rearrangement joins TRBV19 to TRBJ1-3; D call uncertain. The material was peripheral blood, obtained on day 0 of MenACWY control vaccination. CDR3 sequence (DNA): TGTGCCAGTAGGGAGGTGAACTCTGGAAACACCATATATTTT. Protein sequence: CASREVNSGNTIYF.